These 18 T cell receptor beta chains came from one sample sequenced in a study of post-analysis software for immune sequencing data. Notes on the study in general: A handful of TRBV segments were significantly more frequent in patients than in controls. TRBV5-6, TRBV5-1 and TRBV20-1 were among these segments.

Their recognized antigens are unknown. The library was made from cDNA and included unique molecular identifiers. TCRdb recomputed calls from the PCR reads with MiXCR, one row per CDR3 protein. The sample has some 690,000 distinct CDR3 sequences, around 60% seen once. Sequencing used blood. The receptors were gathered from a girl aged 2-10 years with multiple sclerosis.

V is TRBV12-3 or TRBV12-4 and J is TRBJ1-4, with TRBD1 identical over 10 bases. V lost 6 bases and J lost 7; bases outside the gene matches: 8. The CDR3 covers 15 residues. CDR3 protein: CASSHPGTGVEKLFF. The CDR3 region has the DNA TGTGCCAGCAGCCATCCCGGGACAGGGGTTGAAAAACTGTTTTTT.

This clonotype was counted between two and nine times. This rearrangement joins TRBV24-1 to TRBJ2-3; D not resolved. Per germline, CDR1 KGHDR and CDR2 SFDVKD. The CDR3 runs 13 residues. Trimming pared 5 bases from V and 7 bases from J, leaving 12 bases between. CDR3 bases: TGTGCCACCAGTGGGCACGGCGGTTATACGCAGTATTTT. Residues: CATSGHGGYTQYF.

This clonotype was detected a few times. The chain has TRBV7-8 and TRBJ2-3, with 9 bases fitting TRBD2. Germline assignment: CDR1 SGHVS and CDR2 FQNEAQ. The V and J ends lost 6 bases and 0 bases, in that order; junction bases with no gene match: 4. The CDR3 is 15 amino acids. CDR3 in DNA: TGTGCCAGCAGACCCCTAGCGGGGAGCACAGATACGCAGTATTTT. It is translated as CASRPLAGSTDTQYF. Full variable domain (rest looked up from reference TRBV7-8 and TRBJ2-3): GAGVSQSPRYKVAKRGQDVALRCDPISGHVSLFWYQQALGQGPEFLTYFQNEAQLDKSGLPSDRFFAERPEGSVSTLKIQRTQQEDSAVYLCASRPLAGSTDTQYFGPGTRLTVL.

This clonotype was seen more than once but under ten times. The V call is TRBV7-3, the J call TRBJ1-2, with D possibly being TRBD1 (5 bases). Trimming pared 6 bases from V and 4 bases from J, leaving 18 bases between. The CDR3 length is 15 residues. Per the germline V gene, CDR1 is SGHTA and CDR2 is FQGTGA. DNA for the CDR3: TGTGCCAGCAGTTTCGGCGGGAGGGGTAGCTATGGCTACACCTTC. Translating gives CASSFGGRGSYGYTF. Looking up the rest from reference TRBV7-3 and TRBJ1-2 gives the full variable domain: GAGVSQTPSNKVTEKGKYVELRCDPISGHTALYWYRQSLGQGPEFLIYFQGTGAADDSGLPNDRFFAVRPEGSVSTLKIQRTERGDSAVYLCASSFGGRGSYGYTFGSGTRLTVV.

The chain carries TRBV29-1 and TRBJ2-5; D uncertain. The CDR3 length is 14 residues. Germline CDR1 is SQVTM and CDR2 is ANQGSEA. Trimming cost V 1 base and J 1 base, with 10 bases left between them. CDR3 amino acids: CSVEVVALQETQYF. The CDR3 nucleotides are TGCAGCGTTGAAGTGGTGGCTCTCCAAGAGACCCAGTACTTC. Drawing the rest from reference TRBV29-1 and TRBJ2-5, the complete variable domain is SAVISQKPSRDICQRGTSLTIQCQVDSQVTMMFWYRQQPGQSLTLIATANQGSEATYESGFVIDKFPISRPNLTFSTLTVSNMSPEDSSIYLCSVEVVALQETQYFGPGTRLLVL.

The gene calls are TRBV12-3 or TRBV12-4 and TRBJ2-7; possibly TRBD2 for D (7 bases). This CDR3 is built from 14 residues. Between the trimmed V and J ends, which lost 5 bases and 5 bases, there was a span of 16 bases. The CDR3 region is CASSPLGGADEQYF. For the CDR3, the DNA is TGTGCCAGCAGTCCTCTGGGGGGGGCCGACGAGCAGTACTTC.

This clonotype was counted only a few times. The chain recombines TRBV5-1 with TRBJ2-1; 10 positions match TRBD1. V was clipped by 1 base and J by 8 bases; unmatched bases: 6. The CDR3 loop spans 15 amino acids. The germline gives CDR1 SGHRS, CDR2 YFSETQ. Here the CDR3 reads CASSLLGQGIHEQFF. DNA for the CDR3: TGCGCCAGCAGCTTGTTGGGACAGGGGATCCATGAGCAGTTCTTC.

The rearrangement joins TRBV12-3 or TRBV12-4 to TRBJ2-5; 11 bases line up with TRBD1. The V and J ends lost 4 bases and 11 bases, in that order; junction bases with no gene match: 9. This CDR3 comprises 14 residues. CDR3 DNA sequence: TGTGCCAGCAGTTGGGACAGGGGGTTTGGGAAGCAGTACTTC. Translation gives CASSWDRGFGKQYF.

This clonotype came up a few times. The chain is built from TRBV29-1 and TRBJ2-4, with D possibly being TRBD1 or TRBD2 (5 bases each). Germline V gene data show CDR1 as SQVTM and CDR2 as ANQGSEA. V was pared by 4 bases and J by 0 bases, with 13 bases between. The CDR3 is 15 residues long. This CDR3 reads CSVAGASLAKNIQYF. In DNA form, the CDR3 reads TGCAGCGTTGCCGGGGCCTCGCTAGCCAAAAACATTCAGTACTTC.

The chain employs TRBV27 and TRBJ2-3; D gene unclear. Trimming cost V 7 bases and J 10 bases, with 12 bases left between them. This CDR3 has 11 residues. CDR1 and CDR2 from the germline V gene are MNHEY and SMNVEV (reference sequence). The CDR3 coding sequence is TGTGCCAGCACCCCCCCAAAAGCGCAGTATTTT. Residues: CASTPPKAQYF.

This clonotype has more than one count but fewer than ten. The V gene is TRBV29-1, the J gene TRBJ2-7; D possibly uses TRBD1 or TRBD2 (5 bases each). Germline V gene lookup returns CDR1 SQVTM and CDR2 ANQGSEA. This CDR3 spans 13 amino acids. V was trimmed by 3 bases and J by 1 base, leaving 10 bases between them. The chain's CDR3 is CSVETGRSYEQYF. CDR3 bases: TGCAGCGTTGAGACGGGGCGATCCTACGAGCAGTACTTC.

The CDR3 region is CSVEEGRGSWYGYTF. The CDR3 DNA sequence: TGCAGCGTTGAAGAAGGAAGGGGATCATGGTATGGCTACACCTTC. J is TRBJ1-2 and V is TRBV29-1, with a weak D call TRBD1 (5 bases). Germline values: CDR1 SQVTM, CDR2 ANQGSEA. V was cut by 0 bases and J by 5 bases, with 16 bases left in between. The CDR3 spans 15 residues.

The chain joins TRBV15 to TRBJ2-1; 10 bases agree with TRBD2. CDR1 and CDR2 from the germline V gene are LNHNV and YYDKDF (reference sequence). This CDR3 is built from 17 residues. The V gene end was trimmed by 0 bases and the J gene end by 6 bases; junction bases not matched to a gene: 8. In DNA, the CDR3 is TGTGCCACCAGCAGAGATCTTGCGTCTAGCGGGAGCAATGAGCAGTTCTTC. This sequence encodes CATSRDLASSGSNEQFF.

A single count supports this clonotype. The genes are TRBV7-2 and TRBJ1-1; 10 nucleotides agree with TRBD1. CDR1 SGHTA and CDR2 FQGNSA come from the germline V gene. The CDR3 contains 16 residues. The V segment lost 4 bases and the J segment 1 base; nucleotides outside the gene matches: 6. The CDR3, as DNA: TGTGCCAGCAGCTCCAGCCGGACAGGGGGGAACACTGAAGCTTTCTTT. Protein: CASSSSRTGGNTEAFF.

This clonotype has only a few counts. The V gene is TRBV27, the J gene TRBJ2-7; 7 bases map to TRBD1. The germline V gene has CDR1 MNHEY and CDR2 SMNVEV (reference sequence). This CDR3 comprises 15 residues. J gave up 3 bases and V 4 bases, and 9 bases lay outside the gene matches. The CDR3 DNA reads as TGTGCCAGCAGTTACGACAGGGTAGGCCTCTACGAGCAGTACTTC. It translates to CASSYDRVGLYEQYF.

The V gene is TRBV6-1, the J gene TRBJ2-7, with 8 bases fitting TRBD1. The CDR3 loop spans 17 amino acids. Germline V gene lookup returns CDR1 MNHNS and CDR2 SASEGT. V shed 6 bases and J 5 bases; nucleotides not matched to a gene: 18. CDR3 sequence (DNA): TGTGCCAGCAGACACTTCGGACAGGGTCGCATTAACGACGAGCAGTACTTC. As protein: CASRHFGQGRINDEQYF.

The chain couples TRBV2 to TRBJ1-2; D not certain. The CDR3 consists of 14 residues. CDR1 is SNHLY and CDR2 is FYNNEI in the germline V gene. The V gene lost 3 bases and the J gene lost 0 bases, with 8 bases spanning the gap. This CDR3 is CASSDGVANYGYTF. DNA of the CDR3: TGTGCCAGCAGTGACGGCGTAGCTAACTATGGCTACACCTTC.

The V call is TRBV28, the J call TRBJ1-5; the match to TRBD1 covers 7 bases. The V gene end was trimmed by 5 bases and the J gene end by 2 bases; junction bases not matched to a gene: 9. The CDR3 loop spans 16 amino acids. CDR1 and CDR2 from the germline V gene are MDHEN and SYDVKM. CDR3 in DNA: TGTGCCAGCAGTCTCTCCCCTGACAGGGGCAATCAGCCCCAGCATTTT. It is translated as CASSLSPDRGNQPQHF.